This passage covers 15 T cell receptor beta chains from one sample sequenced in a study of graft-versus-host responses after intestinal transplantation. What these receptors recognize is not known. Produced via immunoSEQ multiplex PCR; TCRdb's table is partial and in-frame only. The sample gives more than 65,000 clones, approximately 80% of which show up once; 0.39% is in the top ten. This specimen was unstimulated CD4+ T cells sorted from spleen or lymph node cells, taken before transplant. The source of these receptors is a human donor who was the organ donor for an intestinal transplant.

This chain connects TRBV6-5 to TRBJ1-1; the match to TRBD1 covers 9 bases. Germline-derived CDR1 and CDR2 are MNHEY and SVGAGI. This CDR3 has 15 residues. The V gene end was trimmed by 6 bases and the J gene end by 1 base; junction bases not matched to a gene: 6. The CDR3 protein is CASSRGTGRNTEAFF. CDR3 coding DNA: TGTGCCAGCAGCCGAGGGACAGGGAGGAACACTGAAGCTTTCTTT.

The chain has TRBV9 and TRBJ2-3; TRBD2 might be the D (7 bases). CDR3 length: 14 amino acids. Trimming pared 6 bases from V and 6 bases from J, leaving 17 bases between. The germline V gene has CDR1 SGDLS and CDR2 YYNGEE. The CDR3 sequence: CASKRGRELDTQYF. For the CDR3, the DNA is TGTGCCAGCAAAAGGGGGAGGGAGCTGGATACGCAGTATTTT.

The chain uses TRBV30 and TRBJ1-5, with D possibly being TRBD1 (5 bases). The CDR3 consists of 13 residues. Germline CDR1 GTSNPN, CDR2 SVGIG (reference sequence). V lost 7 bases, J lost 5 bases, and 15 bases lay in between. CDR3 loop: CAFSGGEDQPQHF. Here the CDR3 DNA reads TGTGCCTTCTCAGGAGGGGAGGATCAGCCCCAGCATTTT. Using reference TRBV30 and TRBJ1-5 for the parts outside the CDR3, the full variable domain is SQTIHQWPATLVQPVGSPLSLECTVEGTSNPNLYWYRQAAGRGLQLLFYSVGIGQISSEVPQNLSASRPQDRQFILSSKKLLLSDSGFYLCAFSGGEDQPQHFGDGTRLSIL.

Here the CDR3 reads CTSSQGFSGRGSKPQHF. CDR3 in DNA: TGCACCAGCAGCCAAGGCTTCTCTGGCAGGGGTAGCAAGCCCCAGCATTTT. This chain joins TRBV1 and TRBJ1-5; the D call TRBD1 from the table was never checked on the DNA. TRBV1 counts as a pseudogene. CDR3 size: 17 residues.

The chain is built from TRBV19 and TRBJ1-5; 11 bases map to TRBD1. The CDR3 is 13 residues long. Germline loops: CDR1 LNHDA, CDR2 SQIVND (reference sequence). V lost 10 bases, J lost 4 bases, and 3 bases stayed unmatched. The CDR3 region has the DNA TGTGCCATGGACAGGGGGCCAAATCAGCCCCAGCATTTT. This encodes CAMDRGPNQPQHF.

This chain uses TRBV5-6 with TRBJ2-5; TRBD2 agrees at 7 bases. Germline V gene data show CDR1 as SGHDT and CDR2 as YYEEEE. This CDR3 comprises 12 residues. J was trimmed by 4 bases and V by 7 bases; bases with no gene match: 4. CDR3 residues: CASGTGGETQYF. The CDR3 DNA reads TGTGCCAGCGGGACGGGGGGAGAGACCCAGTACTTC.

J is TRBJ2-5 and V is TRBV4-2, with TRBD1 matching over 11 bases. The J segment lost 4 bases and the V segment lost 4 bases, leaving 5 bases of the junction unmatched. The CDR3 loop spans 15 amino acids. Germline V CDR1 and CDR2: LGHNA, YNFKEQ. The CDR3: CASSLRTGGTETQYF. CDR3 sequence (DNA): TGTGCCAGCAGCCTTCGGACAGGGGGCACAGAGACCCAGTACTTC.

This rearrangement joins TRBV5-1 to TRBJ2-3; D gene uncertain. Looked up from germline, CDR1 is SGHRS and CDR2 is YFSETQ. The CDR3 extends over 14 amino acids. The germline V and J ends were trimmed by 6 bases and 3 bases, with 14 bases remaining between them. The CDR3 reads CASTYQKTTDTQYF. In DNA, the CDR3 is TGCGCCAGCACCTACCAGAAGACAACAGATACGCAGTATTTT.

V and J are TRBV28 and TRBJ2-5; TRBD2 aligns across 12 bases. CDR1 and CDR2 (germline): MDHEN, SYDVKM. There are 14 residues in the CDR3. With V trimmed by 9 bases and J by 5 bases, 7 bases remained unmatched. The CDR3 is CASLAGGPGETQYF. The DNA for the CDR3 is TGTGCCAGTCTAGCGGGGGGGCCTGGTGAGACCCAGTACTTC.

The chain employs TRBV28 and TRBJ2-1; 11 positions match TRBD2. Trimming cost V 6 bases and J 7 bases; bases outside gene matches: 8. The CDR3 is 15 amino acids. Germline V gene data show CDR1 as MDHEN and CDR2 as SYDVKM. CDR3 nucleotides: TGTGCCAGCAGCCAGACTAGCGGGACATTAAATGAGCAGTTCTTC. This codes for CASSQTSGTLNEQFF.

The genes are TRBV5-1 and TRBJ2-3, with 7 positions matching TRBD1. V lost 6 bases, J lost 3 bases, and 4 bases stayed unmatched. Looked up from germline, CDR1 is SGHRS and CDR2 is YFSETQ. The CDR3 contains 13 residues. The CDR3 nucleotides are TGCGCCAGCAATCAGGGGGAAACAGATACGCAGTATTTT. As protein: CASNQGETDTQYF.

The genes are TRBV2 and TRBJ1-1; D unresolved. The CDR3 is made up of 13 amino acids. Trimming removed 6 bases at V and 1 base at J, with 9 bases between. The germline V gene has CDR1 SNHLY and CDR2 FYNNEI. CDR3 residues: CASRNSPNTEAFF. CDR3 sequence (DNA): TGTGCCAGCAGAAACAGCCCGAACACTGAAGCTTTCTTT.

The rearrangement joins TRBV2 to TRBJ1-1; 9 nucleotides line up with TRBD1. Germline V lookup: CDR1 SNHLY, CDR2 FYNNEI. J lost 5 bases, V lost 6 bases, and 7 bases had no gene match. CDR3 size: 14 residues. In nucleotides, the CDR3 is TGTGCCAGCAGGTCACAGGGGGCGCGGACTGAAGCTTTCTTT. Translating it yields CASRSQGARTEAFF.

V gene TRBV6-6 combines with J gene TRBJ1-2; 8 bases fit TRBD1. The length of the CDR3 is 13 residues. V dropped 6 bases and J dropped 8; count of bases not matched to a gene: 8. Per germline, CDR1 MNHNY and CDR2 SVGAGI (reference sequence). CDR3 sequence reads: CASSMRQGLGYTF. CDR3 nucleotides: TGTGCCAGCAGCATGAGACAGGGGTTGGGCTACACCTTC.

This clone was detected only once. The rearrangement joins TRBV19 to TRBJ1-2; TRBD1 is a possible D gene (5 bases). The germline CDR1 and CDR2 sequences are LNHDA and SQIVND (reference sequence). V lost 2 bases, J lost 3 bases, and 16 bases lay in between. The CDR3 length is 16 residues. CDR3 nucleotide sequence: TGTGCCAGTAGTATAAATGTACAGGAAGATTACTATGGCTACACCTTC. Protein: CASSINVQEDYYGYTF.